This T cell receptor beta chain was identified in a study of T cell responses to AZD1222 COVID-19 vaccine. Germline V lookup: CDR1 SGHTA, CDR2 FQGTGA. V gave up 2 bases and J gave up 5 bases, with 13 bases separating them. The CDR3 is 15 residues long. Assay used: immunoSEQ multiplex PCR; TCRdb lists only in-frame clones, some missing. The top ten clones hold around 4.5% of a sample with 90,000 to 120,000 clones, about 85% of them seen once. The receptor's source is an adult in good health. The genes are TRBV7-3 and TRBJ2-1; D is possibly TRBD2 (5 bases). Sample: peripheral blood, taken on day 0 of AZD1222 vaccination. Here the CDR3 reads CASSLGPAVNNEQFF. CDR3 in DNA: TGTGCCAGCAGCTTAGGGCCAGCGGTTAACAATGAGCAGTTCTTC.